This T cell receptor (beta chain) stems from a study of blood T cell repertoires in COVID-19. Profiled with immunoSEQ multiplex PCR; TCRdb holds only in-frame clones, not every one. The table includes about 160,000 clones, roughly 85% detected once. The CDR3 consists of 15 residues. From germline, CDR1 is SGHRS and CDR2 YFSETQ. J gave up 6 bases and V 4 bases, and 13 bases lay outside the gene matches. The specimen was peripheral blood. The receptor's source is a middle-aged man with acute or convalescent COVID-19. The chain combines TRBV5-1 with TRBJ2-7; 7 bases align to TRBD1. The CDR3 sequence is CASSPVDRLFGEQYF. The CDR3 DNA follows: TGCGCCAGCAGCCCCGTGGACAGGTTGTTTGGCGAGCAGTACTTC.